The 18 T cell receptor beta chains below all came from one sample that was sequenced in a study of OX40 agonist ivuxolimab in advanced cancers. Sequencing was performed with immunoSEQ multiplex PCR; in TCRdb, only in-frame clones are kept and a portion is missing. The table has about 90,000 clones, 90% seen once. The source was CD4+ or CD8+ T cells sorted from blood, collected in a trial of the OX40 agonist ivuxolimab. These receptors came from an adult with an advanced solid tumor such as melanoma, head and neck, liver or kidney cancer.

The chain links TRBV4-2 to TRBJ2-3; 9 bases agree with TRBD2. Germline trimming cut 2 bases from V and 0 bases from J; bases unmatched to any gene: 12. CDR1 is LGHNA and CDR2 is YNFKEQ in the germline V gene. This CDR3 has 19 residues. CDR3 DNA: TGTGCCAGCAGCCAAACGGGTGCTAGCGGGAACCCAAGCACAGATACGCAGTATTTT. Translation: CASSQTGASGNPSTDTQYF.

The V call is TRBV19, the J call TRBJ1-1; perhaps TRBD1 as D (6 bases). The CDR3 length is 14 residues. In germline, CDR1 is LNHDA, CDR2 SQIVND (reference sequence). V was trimmed by 4 bases and J by 4 bases, leaving 13 bases between them. This chain's CDR3 is CASSKPARGTEAFF. DNA for the CDR3: TGTGCCAGTAGTAAACCCGCCAGGGGCACTGAAGCTTTCTTT.

This chain's CDR3 is CASSYNPAGWEQYF. CDR3 DNA sequence: TGTGCCAGCAGTTACAATCCAGCAGGGTGGGAGCAGTACTTC. The gene calls are TRBV6-5 and TRBJ2-7, with a weak D call TRBD1 (5 bases). V dropped 2 bases and J dropped 7 bases, with 15 bases sitting between them. The CDR3 extends over 14 amino acids. The V gene's germline CDR1 is MNHEY and CDR2 SVGAGI.

The CDR3 coding sequence is TGTGCCAGTAGGCGAGCGGGGGGGCTTAATGAGCAGTTCTTC. This encodes CASRRAGGLNEQFF. The rearrangement joins TRBV19 to TRBJ2-1; 10 nucleotides align to TRBD2. V was clipped by 6 bases and J by 7 bases; unmatched bases: 6. This CDR3 comprises 14 residues. Germline-derived CDR1 and CDR2 are LNHDA and SQIVND (reference sequence).

A note on this clone: The germline gene is not matched at one end of the junction; a read error may be the cause. The rearrangement uses TRBV5-3 and TRBJ1-2; D not certain. TRBV5-3 is known as an ORF, though its function is uncertain. The CDR3 has 14 residues. The CDR3: CASSLALMDYGYTF. The CDR3 nucleotides are TGTGCCAGCAGCTTGGCCCTTATGGACTATGGCTACACCTTC.

The CDR3 reads CASSLRYNQPQHF. For the CDR3, the DNA is TGTGCCAGCAGCTTAAGGTACAATCAGCCCCAGCATTTT. The V and J genes are TRBV7-6 and TRBJ1-5, with D unclear. Per the germline V gene, CDR1 is SGHVS and CDR2 is FNYEAQ. The CDR3 has 13 residues. V was clipped by 2 bases and J by 3 bases, with 5 bases between them.

The chain is built from TRBV30 and TRBJ2-2, with D possibly being TRBD1 (6 bases). V was cut by 3 bases and J by 5 bases, with 10 bases left in between. The CDR3 spans 13 residues. Germline CDR1 GTSNPN, CDR2 SVGIG (reference sequence). The CDR3 DNA follows: TGTGCCTGGAGAAGACAGGCAACCGGGGAGCTGTTTTTT. Amino acids: CAWRRQATGELFF.

DNA for the CDR3: TGTGCCAGCAGCTTGGGAGGTTTGGAAGAGACCCAGTACTTC. Amino acids: CASSLGGLEETQYF. The chain links TRBV5-4 to TRBJ2-5; no clear D. V was cut by 0 bases and J by 3 bases, with 9 bases left in between. There are 14 residues in the CDR3. CDR1 and CDR2 (germline): SGHNT, YYREEE (reference sequence).

This chain connects TRBV6-5 to TRBJ1-1; D is unresolved. The CDR3 is 12 amino acids. V was cut by 5 bases and J by 1 base, with 5 bases left in between. Germline-derived CDR1 and CDR2 are MNHEY and SVGAGI. DNA for the CDR3: TGTGCCAGCAGTGCAGGGAACACTGAAGCTTTCTTT. Its translation is CASSAGNTEAFF.

The CDR3 DNA reads TGCGCCAGCAGCTTGGCCCTCGGACAGGACAAGTACGAGCAGTACTTC. Translation gives CASSLALGQDKYEQYF. The chain has TRBV5-1 and TRBJ2-7, with 7 bases that match TRBD1. V dropped 0 bases and J dropped 4; count of bases not matched to a gene: 10. CDR1 is SGHRS and CDR2 is YFSETQ in the germline V gene. This CDR3 comprises 16 residues.

V and J are TRBV28 and TRBJ1-5; D perhaps matches TRBD1 (5 bases). The CDR3 consists of 15 residues. Germline CDR1 is MDHEN and CDR2 is SYDVKM. The V end lost 3 bases, the J end lost 4 bases, and 13 bases lay between the germline ends. The CDR3 loop is CASSFSQGPNQPQHF. DNA for the CDR3: TGTGCCAGCAGTTTCTCGCAGGGTCCTAATCAGCCCCAGCATTTT. The variable domain in full, completed from reference TRBV28 and TRBJ1-5, reads DVKVTQSSRYLVKRTGEKVFLECVQDMDHENMFWYRQDPGLGLRLIYFSYDVKMKEKGDIPEGYSVSREKKERFSLILESASTNQTSMYLCASSFSQGPNQPQHFGDGTRLSIL.

This clone showed up just a few times. The chain couples TRBV6-1 to TRBJ2-1; perhaps TRBD2 as D (6 bases). The V gene's germline CDR1 is MNHNS and CDR2 SASEGT. The CDR3 contains 14 residues. Trimming pared 9 bases from V and 2 bases from J, leaving 14 bases between. The CDR3 DNA reads as TGTGCCAGTAGTCGGGAGCGAACCTACAATGAGCAGTTCTTC. Residues: CASSRERTYNEQFF.

This chain connects TRBV10-1 to TRBJ2-7; no firm D call. This CDR3 comprises 13 residues. The germline V gene encodes CDR1 WNHNN and CDR2 SYGVQD (reference sequence). The germline V and J ends were trimmed by 0 bases and 5 bases, with 8 bases remaining between them. CDR3 sequence: CASSESTWNEQYF. The CDR3 region has the DNA TGCGCCAGCAGTGAGTCGACTTGGAACGAGCAGTACTTC.

The J gene is TRBJ2-3, the V gene TRBV5-1, with 7 bases matching TRBD2. The trim removed 5 bases at V and 4 bases at J, leaving 7 bases unmatched. The CDR3 length is 14 residues. Germline CDR1 is SGHRS and CDR2 is YFSETQ. CDR3 protein: CASSLGGSPDTQYF. The CDR3 region has the DNA TGCGCCAGCAGTCTTGGCGGGAGCCCAGATACGCAGTATTTT.

CDR3 coding DNA: TGTGCCAGTAGTCTACTGACAGGGAGCACAGATACGCAGTATTTT. Protein product: CASSLLTGSTDTQYF. The chain joins TRBV19 to TRBJ2-3; 7 bases are a match to TRBD1. Germline V gene lookup returns CDR1 LNHDA and CDR2 SQIVND (reference sequence). The CDR3 spans 15 residues. Trimming at V came to 5 bases and at J to 0 bases, leaving 5 bases not matched to a gene.

V gene TRBV7-9 combines with J gene TRBJ1-6, with D uncertain. The CDR3 is made up of 12 amino acids. The V end lost 5 bases, the J end lost 5 bases, and 4 bases lay between the germline ends. Germline values: CDR1 SEHNR, CDR2 FQNEAQ (reference sequence). The CDR3 spells CASSQNNSPLHF. The CDR3 nucleotides read TGTGCCAGCAGCCAGAATAATTCACCCCTCCACTTT. The full variable domain, its missing parts supplied by reference TRBV7-9 and TRBJ1-6, is DTGVSQNPRHKITKRGQNVTFRCDPISEHNRLYWYRQTLGQGPEFLTYFQNEAQLEKSRLLSDRFSAERPKGSFSTLEIQRTEQGDSAMYLCASSQNNSPLHFGNGTRLTVT.

This clone showed up just a few times. The genes are TRBV7-9 and TRBJ2-1; D remains ambiguous. Trimming took 2 bases from V and 0 from J, leaving 8 bases between them. The CDR3 runs to 15 residues. In germline, CDR1 is SEHNR, CDR2 FQNEAQ (reference sequence). Here the CDR3 DNA reads TGTGCCAGCAGCTTACAAGGGCTCTCCTACAATGAGCAGTTCTTC. This encodes CASSLQGLSYNEQFF.

The chain uses TRBV9 and TRBJ2-7, with 12 bases identical to TRBD2. This CDR3 has 14 residues. V shed 3 bases, J shed 7 bases, and the junction held 5 bases outside the gene matches. CDR1 is SGDLS, CDR2 YYNGEE, per germline. CDR3 sequence (DNA): TGTGCCAGCAGCGACCTAGCGGGAGGGGGAGAGCAGTACTTC. Translating it yields CASSDLAGGGEQYF.